The rows below give T cell receptor beta chains drawn from one sample of a study of T cells after posttransplantation cyclophosphamide. Assay: immunoSEQ multiplex PCR; the TCRdb copy retains only in-frame clones and omits some. Among 17,000 or so clones, 85% were seen once, and the ten largest hold 25% to 30%. The sequencing used PBMCs, collected after allogeneic stem cell transplant with calcineurin inhibitor and methotrexate. The receptors here all came from a female patient aged 18-30 years who received an allogeneic stem cell transplant from an unrelated donor, was CMV-positive, and had acute and chronic GVHD. Some T cells may have originated in the graft donor. Both conserved end residues are part of each CDR3.

V	J	CDR3
TRBV2	TRBJ2-1	CASSRGLAGVGNEQFF
TRBV7-2	TRBJ2-2	CASSFPHVRGQGYTGELFF
TRBV6-1	TRBJ1-4	CASSAGVGGEKLFF
TRBV15	TRBJ1-3	CATSRGTPLSGNTIYF
TRBV4-2	TRBJ2-3	CASSQEGGRGPDTQYF
TRBV30	TRBJ1-2	CAWSVAGPRANYGYTF
TRBV19	TRBJ2-6	CASSIAAGLLSGANVLTF
TRBV29-1	TRBJ2-3	CSVAGGAGSGRGIRADTQYF
TRBV29-1	TRBJ1-2	CSVRPRDSMLYGYTF
TRBV10-3	TRBJ2-4	CAISDFRGGSAAKNIQYF
TRBV29-1	TRBJ2-7	CSVEGQGVYEQYF
TRBV19	TRBJ2-1	CASRPSGTSDNEQFF
TRBV2	TRBJ2-7	CASSVLAGAYEQYF
TRBV19	TRBJ2-2	CASSDTQGAAGELFF
TRBV7-2	TRBJ1-5	CASSSPGSNQPQHF
TRBV27	TRBJ1-2	CASRDSLYGYTF
TRBV5-1	TRBJ2-1	CASSSDLAGARYNEQFF
TRBV27	TRBJ2-2	CASSLRLAGAGGELFF
TRBV13	TRBJ2-7	CASRSSGSASEQYF
TRBV7-2	TRBJ2-2	CASLGVAGGAGTGELFF
TRBV11-2	TRBJ2-1	CASSPRLAGTYNEQFF
TRBV10-2	TRBJ2-1	CASRRPGSYNEQFF
TRBV29-1	TRBJ2-7	CSVEDRGGTYEQYF
TRBV5-4	TRBJ2-2	CASSLQGQGTGELFF
TRBV5-1	TRBJ1-4	CASSRDRAYEKLFF
TRBV4-1	TRBJ2-7	CASSLDRGGDEQYF
TRBV5-6	TRBJ2-7	CASSLRAGTGVEQYF
TRBV10-3	TRBJ2-1	CAIKVSTSGSNYNEQFF
TRBV5-4	TRBJ2-1	CASGPSAGGRGEQFF
TRBV6-1	TRBJ2-7	CASQLLRDSSYEQYF
TRBV9	TRBJ1-3	CASSASGVRSGNTIYF
TRBV4-1	TRBJ1-2	CASSQFWGDLYGYTF